Below are 27 T cell receptor beta chains sequenced from a single sample in a study of cytomegalovirus exposure and HLA in healthy donors. Some clones are missing from TCRdb's copy, which holds only in-frame ones; the method was immunoSEQ multiplex PCR. The sample has roughly 70,000 clones, approximately 93% seen once. Sequenced sample: PBMCs. The receptors shown here come from a man aged 18-30 years in good health and CMV-seropositive.

This chain connects TRBV7-9 to TRBJ2-3; 10 bases match TRBD2. V gave up 1 base and J gave up 4 bases; unmatched junction bases: 2. The CDR3 extends over 15 amino acids. Per germline, CDR1 SEHNR and CDR2 FQNEAQ (reference sequence). CDR3 region: CASSLGLAGADTQYF. CDR3 DNA sequence: TGTGCCAGCAGCTTAGGGCTAGCGGGAGCAGATACGCAGTATTTT.

The table lists this clone with a count of one. V gene TRBV5-4 combines with J gene TRBJ2-1; D may be TRBD1 (6 bases). The CDR3 sequence is 14 residues long. Deletions cut 1 base from V and 5 bases from J, with 10 bases between. CDR1 is SGHNT and CDR2 is YYREEE in the germline V gene (reference sequence). The CDR3 reads CASSLQGHHNEQFF. CDR3 DNA: TGTGCCAGCAGCTTGCAGGGACACCACAATGAGCAGTTCTTC.

This clone was detected only once. CDR3 protein: CASSLEGAQFF. CDR3 nucleotides: TGTGCCAGCAGCTTAGAGGGGGCGCAGTTCTTC. The chain joins TRBV11-2 to TRBJ2-1; tentative D call: TRBD1 (6 bases). V dropped 0 bases and J dropped 12 bases, with 6 bases sitting between them. Germline lookup yields CDR1 SGHAT and CDR2 FQNNGV. The CDR3 runs 11 residues.

The chain combines TRBV28 with TRBJ2-3, with a weak D call TRBD1 (6 bases). The CDR3 spans 15 residues. Trimming stripped 1 base from V and 1 base from J, with 9 bases between. Germline V lookup: CDR1 MDHEN, CDR2 SYDVKM. The DNA of the CDR3 is TGTGCCAGCAGTTTATATGCAGGGGGCACAGATACGCAGTATTTT. Amino acids: CASSLYAGGTDTQYF.

V and J are TRBV11-1 and TRBJ2-1; D is perhaps TRBD1 (6 bases). Germline assignment: CDR1 SGHAT and CDR2 FQDESV (reference sequence). The CDR3 loop spans 14 amino acids. V lost 5 bases to trimming and J lost 4 bases, with 12 bases between them. CDR3 coding DNA: TGTGCCAGCAGCCTAAGGACAGCATACAATGAGCAGTTCTTC. As protein: CASSLRTAYNEQFF.

The chain combines TRBV28 with TRBJ2-2; D call uncertain. The CDR3 is made up of 12 amino acids. Germline lookup yields CDR1 MDHEN and CDR2 SYDVKM. The germline V and J ends were trimmed by 7 bases and 5 bases, with 8 bases remaining between them. CDR3 residues: CASTPLTGELFF. CDR3 nucleotide sequence: TGTGCCAGCACTCCCCTGACCGGGGAGCTGTTTTTT.

V is TRBV4-2 and J is TRBJ2-2; 8 nucleotides match TRBD2. Trimming at V came to 4 bases and at J to 4 bases, leaving 11 bases not matched to a gene. This CDR3 comprises 17 residues. CDR1 is LGHNA and CDR2 is YNFKEQ in the germline V gene. The CDR3 reads CASSPNPSGSATGELFF. The CDR3 region has the DNA TGTGCCAGCAGCCCGAACCCGAGCGGGAGTGCCACCGGGGAGCTGTTTTTT.

The chain combines TRBV2 with TRBJ2-7; D gene unclear. This CDR3 comprises 13 residues. The germline V gene encodes CDR1 SNHLY and CDR2 FYNNEI. Trimming took off 6 bases at V and 4 bases at J, with 13 bases between the two ends. The chain's CDR3 is CASRETFRYEQYF. CDR3 bases: TGTGCCAGCAGGGAGACCTTTAGATACGAGCAGTACTTC.

The chain links TRBV28 to TRBJ1-3; tentative D call: TRBD1 (6 bases). The CDR3 is 14 amino acids. Deletions cut 6 bases from V and 3 bases from J, with 12 bases between. Germline V gives CDR1 MDHEN, CDR2 SYDVKM. CDR3 in DNA: TGTGCCAGCAGGGCACAGGGTAGTGGAAACACCATATATTTT. The encoded protein is CASRAQGSGNTIYF.

The V gene is TRBV6-5, the J gene TRBJ1-5; 7 bases fit TRBD1. V trimming: 6 bases; J trimming: 9 bases; junction bases outside the gene matches: 5. The CDR3 loop spans 12 amino acids. Germline V lookup: CDR1 MNHEY, CDR2 SVGAGI. CDR3 amino acids: CASSQGGWPQHF. CDR3 nucleotides: TGTGCCAGCAGCCAGGGGGGATGGCCCCAGCATTTT.

J is TRBJ2-3 and V is TRBV7-9, with a weak D call TRBD2 (5 bases). Trimming took 6 bases from V and 3 from J, leaving 16 bases between them. Germline V gene lookup returns CDR1 SEHNR and CDR2 FQNEAQ (reference sequence). CDR3 size: 15 residues. The CDR3 is CASRGGLGFTDTQYF. The CDR3 DNA sequence: TGTGCCAGCAGGGGCGGGCTCGGATTTACAGATACGCAGTATTTT.

V gene TRBV18 combines with J gene TRBJ2-7; D is ambiguous. The CDR3 sequence is 13 residues long. Germline values: CDR1 KGHSH, CDR2 LQKENI. With 0 bases removed from V and 5 bases from J, the gap between germline ends came to 8 bases. For the CDR3, the DNA is TGTGCCAGCTCACCACCGGGCAGAGACGAGCAGTACTTC. This translates into CASSPPGRDEQYF.

V and J are TRBV6-1 and TRBJ1-5; 7 bases map to TRBD1. The CDR3 extends over 15 amino acids. V was clipped by 6 bases and J by 2 bases; unmatched bases: 7. CDR1 and CDR2 (germline): MNHNS, SASEGT. CDR3 amino acids: CASSFDRVGNQPQHF. The CDR3 bases are TGTGCCAGCAGCTTCGACAGGGTGGGCAATCAGCCCCAGCATTTT.

This clone was found once. V usage is TRBV6-5 and J usage is TRBJ2-7; D may be TRBD1 (6 bases). Germline assignment: CDR1 MNHEY and CDR2 SVGAGI. Trimming took off 10 bases at V and 2 bases at J, with 15 bases between the two ends. The CDR3 consists of 13 residues. This CDR3 is CATSDSSPYEQYF. CDR3 sequence (DNA): TGTGCCACCTCGGACAGCAGCCCCTACGAGCAGTACTTC.

There are a few counts of this clone. The chain couples TRBV29-1 to TRBJ2-1; TRBD2 matches at 9 bases. J lost 6 bases, V lost 5 bases, and 5 bases had no gene match. The CDR3 sequence is 13 residues long. Germline values: CDR1 SQVTM, CDR2 ANQGSEA. The DNA of the CDR3 is TGCAGCGTTCTCAGGCGGGAGGGCAATGAGCAGTTCTTC. Translation gives CSVLRREGNEQFF.

The chain carries TRBV14 and TRBJ1-2; 8 nucleotides line up with TRBD1. The CDR3 extends over 15 amino acids. The germline V gene has CDR1 SGHDN and CDR2 FVKESK. J was trimmed by 6 bases and V by 2 bases; bases with no gene match: 8. CDR3 loop: CASSQSRGRDDGYTF. CDR3 bases: TGTGCCAGCAGCCAATCCAGGGGGCGCGATGATGGCTACACCTTC.

The J gene is TRBJ1-1, the V gene TRBV19; 8 nucleotides line up with TRBD1. Germline V lookup: CDR1 LNHDA, CDR2 SQIVND (reference sequence). The length of the CDR3 is 12 residues. J was trimmed by 7 bases and V by 10 bases; bases with no gene match: 8. CDR3 DNA: TGTGCCACCCTGGACAGGGTGGGTGAAGCTTTCTTT. It is translated as CATLDRVGEAFF.

This rearrangement joins TRBV5-1 to TRBJ2-3, with 7 bases that match TRBD2. The CDR3 totals 14 residues. The germline gives CDR1 SGHRS, CDR2 YFSETQ. V was pared by 1 base and J by 6 bases, with 5 bases of the junction left unmatched. The CDR3 bases are TGCGCCAGCAGCTTGTACGGGAGGCGGGATACGCAGTATTTT. It is translated as CASSLYGRRDTQYF.

The gene calls are TRBV11-3 and TRBJ1-1; D uncertain. This CDR3 comprises 13 residues. Trimming shortened V by 5 bases and J by 0 bases, and 7 bases separated the two germline ends. Per germline, CDR1 SGHNT and CDR2 YENEEA. The CDR3 loop reads CASSLIMNTEAFF. CDR3 nucleotide sequence: TGTGCCAGCAGCCTAATAATGAACACTGAAGCTTTCTTT.

V gene TRBV11-3 combines with J gene TRBJ2-2; D might be TRBD2 (6 bases). The length of the CDR3 is 14 residues. The germline V gene encodes CDR1 SGHNT and CDR2 YENEEA. The V end was cut by 3 bases, the J end by 7 bases, with 12 bases between. This CDR3 is CASSFSGAVGELFF. CDR3 sequence (DNA): TGTGCCAGCAGCTTTTCGGGAGCGGTCGGGGAGCTGTTTTTT.

This chain uses TRBV5-1 with TRBJ1-1, with a tentative D call TRBD1 (6 bases). This CDR3 has 13 amino acids. Trimming took off 3 bases at V and 4 bases at J, with 10 bases between the two ends. Germline V gives CDR1 SGHRS, CDR2 YFSETQ. CDR3 sequence (DNA): TGCGCCAGCAGCTCTGGACAGAGCACTGAAGCTTTCTTT. This gives the protein CASSSGQSTEAFF.

The chain couples TRBV4-1 to TRBJ1-4; TRBD1 matches at 7 bases. Germline CDR1 MGHRA, CDR2 YSYEKL. J gave up 3 bases and V 4 bases, and 5 bases lay outside the gene matches. This CDR3 contains 15 residues. The CDR3 DNA reads TGCGCCAGCAGCCCCTGGGACAGACCTAATGAAAAACTGTTTTTT. Translation: CASSPWDRPNEKLFF.

The V call is TRBV7-9, the J call TRBJ2-2; 15 bases match TRBD2. The ends lost 10 bases at V and 7 bases at J; junction bases unmatched: 4. Germline assignment: CDR1 SEHNR and CDR2 FQNEAQ (reference sequence). The CDR3 runs to 14 residues. CDR3 coding DNA: TGTGCCACCCCGGGACTAGCGGGAGGCGGGGAGCTGTTTTTT. Translation gives CATPGLAGGGELFF.

The V call is TRBV5-1, the J call TRBJ2-1; 9 nucleotides align to TRBD2. The CDR3 totals 15 residues. Unmatched junction bases numbered 5, after V lost 1 base and J lost 6 bases. Germline V lookup: CDR1 SGHRS, CDR2 YFSETQ. Written as DNA, the CDR3 is TGCGCCAGCAGCTTGCTAGCGGGAATGCTCAATGAGCAGTTCTTC. As protein: CASSLLAGMLNEQFF.

This clone came up once. This chain connects TRBV27 to TRBJ2-6, with a weak D call TRBD1 (6 bases). Trimming shortened V by 5 bases and J by 3 bases, and 14 bases separated the two germline ends. Germline CDR1 MNHEY, CDR2 SMNVEV (reference sequence). This CDR3 region has 16 residues. The CDR3 sequence: CASSLRPGHGANVLTF. CDR3 nucleotides: TGTGCCAGCAGTCTGAGACCGGGACATGGGGCCAACGTCCTGACTTTC.

The chain recombines TRBV28 with TRBJ2-2; D uncertain. The CDR3 spans 12 residues. Germline loops: CDR1 MDHEN, CDR2 SYDVKM. V was shortened by 6 bases and J by 4 bases, with 6 bases between the two germline ends. Written as DNA, the CDR3 is TGTGCCAGCAGCCCTCTCACCGGGGAGCTGTTTTTT. Its protein product is CASSPLTGELFF.

The chain recombines TRBV30 with TRBJ2-3; perhaps TRBD2 as D (7 bases). The germline V gene has CDR1 GTSNPN and CDR2 SVGIG (reference sequence). The CDR3 has 13 residues. V lost 8 bases to trimming and J lost 3 bases, with 15 bases between them. The DNA of the CDR3 is TGTGCCGGGGGGGGGCCTGAAACAGATACGCAGTATTTT. Its translation: CAGGGPETDTQYF.